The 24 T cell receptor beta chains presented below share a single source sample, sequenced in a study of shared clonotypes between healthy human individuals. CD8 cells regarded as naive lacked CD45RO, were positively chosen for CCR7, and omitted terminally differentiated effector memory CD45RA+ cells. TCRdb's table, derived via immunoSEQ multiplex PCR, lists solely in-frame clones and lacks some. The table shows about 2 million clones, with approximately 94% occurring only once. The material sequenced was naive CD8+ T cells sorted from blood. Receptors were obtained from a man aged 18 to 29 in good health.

The CDR3 reads CASSVGGTVGSPLHF. The CDR3 DNA sequence: TGTGCCAGCAGTGTAGGGGGGACAGTCGGCTCACCCCTCCACTTT. The chain employs TRBV27 and TRBJ1-6; 7 bases are a match to TRBD1. Germline assignment: CDR1 MNHEY and CDR2 SMNVEV (reference sequence). The trim removed 5 bases at V and 10 bases at J, leaving 11 bases unmatched. The CDR3 covers 15 residues.

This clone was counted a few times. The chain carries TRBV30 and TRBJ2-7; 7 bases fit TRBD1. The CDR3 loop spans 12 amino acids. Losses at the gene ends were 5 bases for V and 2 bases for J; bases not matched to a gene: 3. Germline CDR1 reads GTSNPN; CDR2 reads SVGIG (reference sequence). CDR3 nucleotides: TGTGCCTGGGAACAGGGGACCTACGAGCAGTACTTC. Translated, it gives CAWEQGTYEQYF.

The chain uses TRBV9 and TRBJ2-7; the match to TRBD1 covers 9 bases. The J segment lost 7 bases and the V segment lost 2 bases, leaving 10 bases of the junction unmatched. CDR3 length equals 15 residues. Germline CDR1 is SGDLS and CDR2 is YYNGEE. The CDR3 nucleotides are TGTGCCAGCAGCGTTTCTGGGACAGGGCCCCGGGAGCAGTACTTC. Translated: CASSVSGTGPREQYF. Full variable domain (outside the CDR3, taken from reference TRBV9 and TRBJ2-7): DSGVTQTPKHLITATGQRVTLRCSPRSGDLSVYWYQQSLDQGLQFLIQYYNGEERAKGNILERFSAQQFPDLHSELNLSSLELGDSALYFCASSVSGTGPREQYFGPGTRLTVT.

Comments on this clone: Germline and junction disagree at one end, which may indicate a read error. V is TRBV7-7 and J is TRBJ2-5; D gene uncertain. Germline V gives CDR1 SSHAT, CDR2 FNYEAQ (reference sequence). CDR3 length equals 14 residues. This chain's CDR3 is CASTPLAWLETQYF. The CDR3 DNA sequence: TGTGCTAGCACCCCTCTGGCGTGGCTAGAGACCCAGTACTTC.

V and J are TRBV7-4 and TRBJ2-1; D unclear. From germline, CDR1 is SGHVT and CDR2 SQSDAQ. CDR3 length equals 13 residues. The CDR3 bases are TGTGCAAAAAGACAAGTCCTCTACAATGAGCAGTTCTTC. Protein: CAKRQVLYNEQFF.

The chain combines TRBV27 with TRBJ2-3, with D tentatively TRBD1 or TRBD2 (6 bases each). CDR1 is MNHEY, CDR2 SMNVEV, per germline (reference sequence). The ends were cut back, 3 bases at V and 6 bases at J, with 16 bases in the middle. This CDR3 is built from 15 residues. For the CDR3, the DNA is TGTGCCAGCAGTTTGTATGGAGGGGGAGGTGATACGCAGTATTTT. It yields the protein CASSLYGGGGDTQYF.

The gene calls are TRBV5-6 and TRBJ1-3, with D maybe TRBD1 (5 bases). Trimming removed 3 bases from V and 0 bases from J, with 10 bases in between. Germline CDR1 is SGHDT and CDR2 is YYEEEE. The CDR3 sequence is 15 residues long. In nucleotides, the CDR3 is TGTGCCAGCAGCTCGGGACCGAGCTCTGGAAACACCATATATTTT. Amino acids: CASSSGPSSGNTIYF.

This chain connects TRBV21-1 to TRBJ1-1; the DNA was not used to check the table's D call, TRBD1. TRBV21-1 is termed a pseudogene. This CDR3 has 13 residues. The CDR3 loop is CASCGTGGDEAFF. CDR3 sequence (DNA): TGTGCCTCCTGCGGGACAGGGGGCGATGAAGCTTTCTTT.

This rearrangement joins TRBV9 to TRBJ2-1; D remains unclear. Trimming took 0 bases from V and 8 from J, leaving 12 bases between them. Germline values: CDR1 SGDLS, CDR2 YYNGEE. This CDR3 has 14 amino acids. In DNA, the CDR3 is TGTGCCAGCAGCGTAGAGGCTAGTTGGGATGAGCAGTTCTTC. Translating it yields CASSVEASWDEQFF.

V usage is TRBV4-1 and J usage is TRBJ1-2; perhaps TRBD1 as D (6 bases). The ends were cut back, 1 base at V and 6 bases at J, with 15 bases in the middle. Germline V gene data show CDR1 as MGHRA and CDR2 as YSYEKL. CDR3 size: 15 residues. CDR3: CASSQGGGQVNGYTF. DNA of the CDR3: TGCGCCAGCAGCCAAGGGGGGGGGCAGGTGAATGGCTACACCTTC.

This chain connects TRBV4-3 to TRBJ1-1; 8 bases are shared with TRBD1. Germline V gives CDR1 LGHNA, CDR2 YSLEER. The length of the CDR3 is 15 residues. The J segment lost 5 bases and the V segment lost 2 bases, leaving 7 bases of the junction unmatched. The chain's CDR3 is CASSQNRRGQTEAFF. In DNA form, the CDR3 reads TGCGCCAGCAGCCAAAACCGCAGGGGGCAAACTGAAGCTTTCTTT.

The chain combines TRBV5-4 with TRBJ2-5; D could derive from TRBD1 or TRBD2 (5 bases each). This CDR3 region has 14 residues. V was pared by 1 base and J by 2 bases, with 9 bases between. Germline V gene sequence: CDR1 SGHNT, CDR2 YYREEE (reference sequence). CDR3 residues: CASSLTGLQETQYF. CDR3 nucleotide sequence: TGTGCCAGCAGCTTGACAGGACTTCAAGAGACCCAGTACTTC.

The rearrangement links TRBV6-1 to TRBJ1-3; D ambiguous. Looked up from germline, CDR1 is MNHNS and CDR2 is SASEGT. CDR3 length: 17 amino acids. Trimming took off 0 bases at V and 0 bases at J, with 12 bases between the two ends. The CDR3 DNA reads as TGTGCCAGCAGTGAAGCGGAGCGATATCCCTCTGGAAACACCATATATTTT. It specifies CASSEAERYPSGNTIYF.

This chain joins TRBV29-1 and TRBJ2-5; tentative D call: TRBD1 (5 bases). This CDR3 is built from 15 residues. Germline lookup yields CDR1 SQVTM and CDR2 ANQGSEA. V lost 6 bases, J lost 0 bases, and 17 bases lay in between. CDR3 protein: CSVDALQGHQETQYF. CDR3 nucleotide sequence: TGCAGCGTGGACGCCCTTCAGGGCCACCAAGAGACCCAGTACTTC.

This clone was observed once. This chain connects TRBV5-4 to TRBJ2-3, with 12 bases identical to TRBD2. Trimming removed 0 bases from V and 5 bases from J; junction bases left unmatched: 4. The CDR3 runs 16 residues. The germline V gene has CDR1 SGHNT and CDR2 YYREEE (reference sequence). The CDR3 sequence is CASSLGTSGMGDTQYF. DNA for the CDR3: TGTGCCAGCAGCTTGGGGACTAGCGGGATGGGAGATACGCAGTATTTT.

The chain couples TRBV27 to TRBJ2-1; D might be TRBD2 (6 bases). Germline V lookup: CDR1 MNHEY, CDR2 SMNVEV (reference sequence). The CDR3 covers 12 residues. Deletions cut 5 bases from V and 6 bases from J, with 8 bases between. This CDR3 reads CASSMGGNEQFF. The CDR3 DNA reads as TGTGCCAGCAGTATGGGAGGCAATGAGCAGTTCTTC.

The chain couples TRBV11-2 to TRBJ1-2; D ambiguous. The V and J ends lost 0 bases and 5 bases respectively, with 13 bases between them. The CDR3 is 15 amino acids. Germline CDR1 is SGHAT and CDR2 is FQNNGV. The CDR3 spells CASSLDPGPSYGYTF. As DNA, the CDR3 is TGTGCCAGCAGCTTAGATCCGGGTCCCTCTTATGGCTACACCTTC.

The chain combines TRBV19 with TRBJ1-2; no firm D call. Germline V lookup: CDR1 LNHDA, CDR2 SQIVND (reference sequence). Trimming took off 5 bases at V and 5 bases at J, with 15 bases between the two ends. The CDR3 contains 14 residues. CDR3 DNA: TGTGCCAGTAGTCAGGACGGGGAGGGATATGGCTACACCTTC. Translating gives CASSQDGEGYGYTF. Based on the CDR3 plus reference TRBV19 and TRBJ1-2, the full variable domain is DGGITQSPKYLFRKEGQNVTLSCEQNLNHDAMYWYRQDPGQGLRLIYYSQIVNDFQKGDIAEGYSVSREKKESFPLTVTSAQKNPTAFYLCASSQDGEGYGYTFGSGTRLTVV.

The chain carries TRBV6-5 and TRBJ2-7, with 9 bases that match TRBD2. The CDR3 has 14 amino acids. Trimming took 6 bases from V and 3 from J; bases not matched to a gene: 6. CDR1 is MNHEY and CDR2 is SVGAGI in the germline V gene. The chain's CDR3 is CASSSHSGGYEQYF. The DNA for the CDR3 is TGTGCCAGCAGCTCTCATAGCGGGGGCTACGAGCAGTACTTC.

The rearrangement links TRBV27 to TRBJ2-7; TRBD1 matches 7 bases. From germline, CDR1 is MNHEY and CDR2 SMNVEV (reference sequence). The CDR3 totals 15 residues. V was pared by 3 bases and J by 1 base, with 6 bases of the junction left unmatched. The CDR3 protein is CASSLLGGISYEQYF. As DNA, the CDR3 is TGTGCCAGCAGTTTGTTAGGGGGCATATCCTACGAGCAGTACTTC.

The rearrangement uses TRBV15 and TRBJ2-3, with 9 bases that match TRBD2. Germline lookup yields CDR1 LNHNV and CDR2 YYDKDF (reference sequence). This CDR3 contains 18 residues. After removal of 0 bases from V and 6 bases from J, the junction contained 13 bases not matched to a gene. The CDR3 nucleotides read TGTGCCACCAGCAGAGAGCCCGGATGGCGGGAGGGGTATGATACGCAGTATTTT. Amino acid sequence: CATSREPGWREGYDTQYF.

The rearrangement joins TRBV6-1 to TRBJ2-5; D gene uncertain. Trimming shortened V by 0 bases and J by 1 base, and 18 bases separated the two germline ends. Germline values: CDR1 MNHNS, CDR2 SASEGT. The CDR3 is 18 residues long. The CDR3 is CASSEARSGSLFQETQYF. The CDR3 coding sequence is TGTGCCAGCAGTGAAGCTCGATCTGGATCTCTATTCCAAGAGACCCAGTACTTC.

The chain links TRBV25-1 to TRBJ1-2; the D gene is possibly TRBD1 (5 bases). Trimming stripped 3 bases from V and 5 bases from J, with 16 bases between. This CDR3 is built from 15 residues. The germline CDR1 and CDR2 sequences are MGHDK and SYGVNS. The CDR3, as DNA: TGTGCCAGCAGTGAGACTTCGCAGGGAAATTATGGCTACACCTTC. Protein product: CASSETSQGNYGYTF.

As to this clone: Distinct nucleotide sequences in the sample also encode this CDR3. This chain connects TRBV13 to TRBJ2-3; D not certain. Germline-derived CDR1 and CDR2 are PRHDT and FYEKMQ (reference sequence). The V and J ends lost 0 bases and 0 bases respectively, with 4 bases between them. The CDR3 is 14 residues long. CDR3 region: CASSLGRSTDTQYF. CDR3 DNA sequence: TGTGCCAGCAGCTTAGGTAGAAGCACAGATACGCAGTATTTT.